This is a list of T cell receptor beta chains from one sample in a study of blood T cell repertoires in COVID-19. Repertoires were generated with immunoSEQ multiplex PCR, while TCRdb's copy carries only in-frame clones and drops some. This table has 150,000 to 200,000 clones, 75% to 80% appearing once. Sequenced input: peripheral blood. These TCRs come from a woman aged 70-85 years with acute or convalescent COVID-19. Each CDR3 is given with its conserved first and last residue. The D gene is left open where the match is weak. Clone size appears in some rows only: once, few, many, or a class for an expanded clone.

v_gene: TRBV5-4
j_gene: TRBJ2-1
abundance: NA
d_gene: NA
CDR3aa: CASSLFLYNEQFF
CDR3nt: TGTGCCAGCAGCTTGTTCCTCTACAATGAGCAGTTCTTC

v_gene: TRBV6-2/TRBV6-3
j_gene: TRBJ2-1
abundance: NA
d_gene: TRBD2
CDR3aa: CASSFAGESYNEQFF
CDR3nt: TGTGCCAGCAGTTTCGCGGGAGAATCCTACAATGAGCAGTTCTTC

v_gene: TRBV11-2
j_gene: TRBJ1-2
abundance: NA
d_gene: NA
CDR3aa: CASSLASPELYGYTF
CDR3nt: TGTGCCAGCAGCTTAGCGTCACCTGAGCTCTATGGCTACACCTTC

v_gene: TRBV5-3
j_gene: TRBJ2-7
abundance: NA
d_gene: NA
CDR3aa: CARSLGRGEQYF
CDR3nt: TGTGCCAGAAGCTTGGGGCGGGGCGAGCAGTACTTC

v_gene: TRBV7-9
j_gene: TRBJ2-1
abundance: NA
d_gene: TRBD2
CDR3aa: CASSLGLAGAKNEQFF
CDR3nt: TGTGCCAGCAGCTTAGGGCTAGCGGGAGCGAAAAATGAGCAGTTCTTC

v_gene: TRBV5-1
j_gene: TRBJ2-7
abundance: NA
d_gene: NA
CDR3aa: CASSLAAGSSYEQYF
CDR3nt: TGCGCCAGCAGCTTGGCGGCAGGGTCGTCCTACGAGCAGTACTTC

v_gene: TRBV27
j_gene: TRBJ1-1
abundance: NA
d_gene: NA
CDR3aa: CASSFGGGRRLNTEAFF
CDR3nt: TGTGCCAGCAGTTTCGGGGGGGGGCGACGGTTGAACACTGAAGCTTTCTTT

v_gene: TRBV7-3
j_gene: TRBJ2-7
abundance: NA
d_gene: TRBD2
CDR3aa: CASSQSGGYEQYF
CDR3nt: TGTGCCAGCAGCCAAAGCGGGGGCTACGAGCAGTACTTC

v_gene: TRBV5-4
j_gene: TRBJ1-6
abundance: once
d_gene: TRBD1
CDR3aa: CASSVGQGYNSPLHF
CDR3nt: TGTGCCAGCAGCGTCGGACAGGGTTATAATTCACCCCTCCACTTT

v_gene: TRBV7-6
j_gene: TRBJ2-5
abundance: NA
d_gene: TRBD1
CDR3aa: CASSSRQGEMKETQYF
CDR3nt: TGTGCCAGCAGCTCAAGACAGGGGGAGATGAAAGAGACCCAGTACTTC

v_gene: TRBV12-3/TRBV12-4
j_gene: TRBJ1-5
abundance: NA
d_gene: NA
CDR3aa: CASSFLGQPQHF
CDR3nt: TGTGCCAGCAGTTTTTTGGGCCAGCCCCAGCATTTT

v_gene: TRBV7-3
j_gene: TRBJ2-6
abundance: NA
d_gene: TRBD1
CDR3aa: CASSLNGQGAGGANVLTF
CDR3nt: TGTGCCAGCAGCTTAAACGGGCAGGGGGCTGGTGGGGCCAACGTCCTGACTTTC

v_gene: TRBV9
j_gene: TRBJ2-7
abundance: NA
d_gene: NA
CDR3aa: CASSVGAGNYEQYF
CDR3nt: TGTGCCAGCAGCGTAGGGGCAGGGAACTACGAGCAGTACTTC

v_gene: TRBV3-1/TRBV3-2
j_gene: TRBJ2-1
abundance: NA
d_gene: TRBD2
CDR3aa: CASSLRLADYHNEQFF
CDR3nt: TGTGCCAGCAGCCTTCGACTAGCGGACTACCACAATGAGCAGTTCTTC

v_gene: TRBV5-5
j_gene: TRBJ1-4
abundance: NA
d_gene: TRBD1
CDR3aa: CASSHRASGQGLTNEKLFF
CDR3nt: TGTGCCAGCAGTCACCGGGCGTCGGGACAGGGTTTAACTAATGAAAAACTGTTTTTT

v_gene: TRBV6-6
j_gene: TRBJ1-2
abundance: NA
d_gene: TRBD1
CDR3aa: CASGSGGGYTF
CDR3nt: TGTGCCAGCGGTTCAGGGGGCGGCTACACCTTC

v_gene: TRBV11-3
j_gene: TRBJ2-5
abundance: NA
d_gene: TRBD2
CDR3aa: CASSPGTRGETQYF
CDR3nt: TGTGCCAGCAGCCCCGGGACTAGGGGAGAGACCCAGTACTTC

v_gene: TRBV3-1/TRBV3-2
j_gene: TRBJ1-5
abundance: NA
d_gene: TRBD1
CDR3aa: CASSRQGSNQPQHF
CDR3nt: TGTGCCAGCAGCAGACAGGGAAGCAATCAGCCCCAGCATTTT

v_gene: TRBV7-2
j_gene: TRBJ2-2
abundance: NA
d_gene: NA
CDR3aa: CASSVDYSGELFF
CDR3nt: TGTGCCAGCAGCGTAGACTACTCCGGGGAGCTGTTTTTT

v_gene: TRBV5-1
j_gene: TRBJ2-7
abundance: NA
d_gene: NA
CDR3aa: CASSPRVSAYEQYF
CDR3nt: TGCGCCAGCAGCCCCCGGGTTTCGGCCTACGAGCAGTACTTC

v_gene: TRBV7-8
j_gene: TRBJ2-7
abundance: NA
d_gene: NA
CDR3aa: CASSLSGGHEQYF
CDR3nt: TGTGCCAGCAGCTTATCGGGGGGCCACGAGCAGTACTTC

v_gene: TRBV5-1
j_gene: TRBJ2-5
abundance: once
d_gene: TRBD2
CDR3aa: CASSGPAGAGETQYF
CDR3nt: TGCGCCAGCAGTGGTCCAGCGGGAGCTGGTGAGACCCAGTACTTC

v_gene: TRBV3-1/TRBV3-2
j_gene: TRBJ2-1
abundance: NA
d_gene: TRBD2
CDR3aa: CASSQEFLAGDNEQFF
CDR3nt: TGTGCCAGCAGCCAAGAGTTCCTAGCGGGTGACAATGAGCAGTTCTTC

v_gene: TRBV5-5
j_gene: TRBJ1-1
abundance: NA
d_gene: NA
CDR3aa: CASSQDSYTEAFF
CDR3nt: TGTGCCAGCAGCCAGGACAGTTACACTGAAGCTTTCTTT

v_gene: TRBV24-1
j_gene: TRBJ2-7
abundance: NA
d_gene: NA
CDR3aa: CATSKTGNEQYF
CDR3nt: TGTGCCACCAGTAAAACAGGGAATGAGCAGTACTTC

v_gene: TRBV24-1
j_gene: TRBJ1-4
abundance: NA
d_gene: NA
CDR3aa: CATSESGTNEKLFF
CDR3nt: TGTGCCACCAGTGAATCAGGAACTAATGAAAAACTGTTTTTT

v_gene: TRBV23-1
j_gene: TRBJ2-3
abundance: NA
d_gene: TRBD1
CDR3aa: CASSQRPGQPPADTQYF
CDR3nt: TGCGCCAGCAGTCAGAGGCCGGGACAGCCACCTGCAGATACGCAGTATTTT

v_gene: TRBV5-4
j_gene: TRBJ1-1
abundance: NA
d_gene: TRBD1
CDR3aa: CASSQGQGRSEAFF
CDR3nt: TGTGCCAGCAGCCAAGGACAGGGTCGCTCTGAAGCTTTCTTT

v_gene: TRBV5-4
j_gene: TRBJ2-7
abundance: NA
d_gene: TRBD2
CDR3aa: CASSLFGTSGARREQYF
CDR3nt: TGTGCCAGCAGCCTTTTTGGGACTAGCGGAGCCCGGAGAGAGCAGTACTTC

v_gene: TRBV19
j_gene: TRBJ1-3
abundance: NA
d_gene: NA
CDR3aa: CASSFSPGNTIYF
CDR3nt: TGTGCCAGTAGTTTCTCCCCTGGAAACACCATATATTTT

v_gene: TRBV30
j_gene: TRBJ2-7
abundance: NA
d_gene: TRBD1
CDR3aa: CAWSGTGVTYEQYF
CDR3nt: TGTGCCTGGAGTGGGACAGGGGTCACCTACGAGCAGTACTTC

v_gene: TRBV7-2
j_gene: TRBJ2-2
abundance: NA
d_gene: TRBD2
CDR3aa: CASSPRAAGGTGELFF
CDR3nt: TGTGCCAGCAGCCCGCGCGCAGCGGGAGGCACCGGGGAGCTGTTTTTT

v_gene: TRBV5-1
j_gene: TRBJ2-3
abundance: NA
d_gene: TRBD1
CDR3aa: CASSLDRGGTDTQYF
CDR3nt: TGCGCCAGCAGCTTGGACAGGGGTGGTACAGATACGCAGTATTTT

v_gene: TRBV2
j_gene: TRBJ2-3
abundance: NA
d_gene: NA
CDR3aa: CASNRLVSTDTQYF
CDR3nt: TGTGCCAGCAACCGGTTAGTCAGCACAGATACGCAGTATTTT

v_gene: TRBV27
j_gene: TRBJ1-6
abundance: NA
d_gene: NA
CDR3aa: CASSFREGNSPLHF
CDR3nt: TGTGCCAGCAGTTTCAGGGAGGGGAATTCACCCCTCCACTTT

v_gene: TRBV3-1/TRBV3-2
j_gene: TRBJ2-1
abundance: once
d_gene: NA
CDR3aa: CASSQVATSGEQFF
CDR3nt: TGTGCCAGCAGCCAGGTTGCGACTAGTGGAGAGCAGTTCTTC

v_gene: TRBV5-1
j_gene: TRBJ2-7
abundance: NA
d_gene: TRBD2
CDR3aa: CASSLGLGGRTDEQYF
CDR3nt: TGCGCCAGCAGCTTGGGGTTGGGCGGGAGAACTGACGAGCAGTACTTC

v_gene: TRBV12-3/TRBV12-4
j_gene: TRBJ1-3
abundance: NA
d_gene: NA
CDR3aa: CASSLRGDIMF
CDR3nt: TGTGCCAGCAGTCTCCGGGGGGACATAATGTTT

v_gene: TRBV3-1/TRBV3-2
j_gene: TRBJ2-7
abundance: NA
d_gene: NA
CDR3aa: CASSHSSYEQYF
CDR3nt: TGTGCCAGCAGCCACAGCTCCTACGAGCAGTACTTC

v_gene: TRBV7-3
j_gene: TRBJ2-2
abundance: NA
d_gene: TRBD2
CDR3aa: CASSLTLGGKGGELFF
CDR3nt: TGTGCCAGCAGCTTAACCTTGGGAGGGAAAGGCGGGGAGCTGTTTTTT

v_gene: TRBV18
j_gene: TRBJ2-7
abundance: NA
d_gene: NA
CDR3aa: CASSPPGGPTKQYF
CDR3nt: TGTGCCAGCTCACCACCGGGGGGTCCTACCAAGCAGTACTTC

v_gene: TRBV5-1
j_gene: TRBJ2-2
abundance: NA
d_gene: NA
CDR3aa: CASSLRQDNTGELFF
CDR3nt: TGCGCCAGCAGCTTGAGACAGGATAACACCGGGGAGCTGTTTTTT

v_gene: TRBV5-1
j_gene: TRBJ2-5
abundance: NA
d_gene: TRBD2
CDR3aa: CASKPSGRDAETQYF
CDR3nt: TGCGCCAGTAAACCTAGCGGGAGGGACGCAGAGACCCAGTACTTC

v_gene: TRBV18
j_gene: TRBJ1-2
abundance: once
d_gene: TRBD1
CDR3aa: CASSPSRQGEIYGYTF
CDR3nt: TGTGCCAGCTCACCTTCGAGACAGGGAGAAATCTATGGCTACACCTTC

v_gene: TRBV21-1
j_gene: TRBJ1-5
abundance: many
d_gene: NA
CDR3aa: CASVSLPGTYSNQPQHF
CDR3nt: TGTGCCAGCGTATCACTCCCCGGGACTTATAGCAATCAGCCCCAGCATTTT

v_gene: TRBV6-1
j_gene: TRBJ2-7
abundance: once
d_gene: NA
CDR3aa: CASSEDGGSHYEQYF
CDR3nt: TGTGCCAGCAGTGAAGACGGAGGGAGCCACTACGAGCAGTACTTC

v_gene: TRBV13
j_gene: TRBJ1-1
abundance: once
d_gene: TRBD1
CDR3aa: CASSSPQGAEAFF
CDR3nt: TGTGCCAGCAGCTCCCCACAGGGGGCTGAAGCTTTCTTT

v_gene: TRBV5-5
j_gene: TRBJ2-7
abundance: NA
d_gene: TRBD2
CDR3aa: CASSSLAGGLYEQYF
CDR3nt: TGTGCCAGCAGCTCCCTAGCGGGAGGACTATACGAGCAGTACTTC

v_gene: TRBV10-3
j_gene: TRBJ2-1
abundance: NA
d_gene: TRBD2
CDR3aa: CAISERGSGGLAGSGGLDEQFF
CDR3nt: TGTGCCATCAGCGAGAGGGGGTCTGGGGGACTAGCGGGAAGCGGGGGGCTCGATGAGCAGTTCTTC

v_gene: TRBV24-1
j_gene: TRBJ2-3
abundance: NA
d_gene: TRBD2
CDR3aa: CATSKSLAGETDTQYF
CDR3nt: TGTGCCACCAGCAAATCCCTAGCGGGAGAGACAGATACGCAGTATTTT

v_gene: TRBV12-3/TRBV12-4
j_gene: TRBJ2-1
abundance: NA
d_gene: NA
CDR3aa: CASSPNYNEQFF
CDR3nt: TGTGCCAGCAGTCCTAATTACAATGAGCAGTTCTTC

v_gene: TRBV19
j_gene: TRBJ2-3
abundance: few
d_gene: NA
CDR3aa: CASSTTRSDTQYF
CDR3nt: TGTGCCAGTAGTACGACTAGAAGTGATACGCAGTATTTT

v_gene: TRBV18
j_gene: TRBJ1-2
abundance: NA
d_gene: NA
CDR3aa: CASSPPTPLVYGYTF
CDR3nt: TGTGCCAGCTCACCACCGACTCCACTAGTATATGGCTACACCTTC

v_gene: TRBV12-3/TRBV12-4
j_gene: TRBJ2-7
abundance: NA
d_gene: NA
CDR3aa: CASSSWQGEQYF
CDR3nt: TGTGCCAGCAGTTCTTGGCAGGGCGAGCAGTACTTC

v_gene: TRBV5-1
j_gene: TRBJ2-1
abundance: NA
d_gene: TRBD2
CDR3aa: CASSLRLAGHNEQFF
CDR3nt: TGCGCCAGCAGCTTGAGGCTAGCGGGACACAATGAGCAGTTCTTC